Below are 8 T cell receptor beta chains sequenced from a single sample in a study of PD-1 blockade in classical Hodgkin lymphoma. This table comes from immunoSEQ multiplex PCR, and its TCRdb copy is limited to in-frame clones, with some not included. The table has roughly 28,000 clones, 78% seen once. Relapse after autologous stem cell transplantation occurred in every patient, and brentuximab vedotin exposure varied. The sample in question was peripheral blood mononuclear cells (PBMCs), obtained before the second cycle of nivolumab. These receptors all come from a human donor with classical Hodgkin lymphoma.

The chain couples TRBV2 to TRBJ2-1; D is uncertain. Trimming removed 4 bases from V and 4 bases from J, with 8 bases in between. Germline V gene sequence: CDR1 SNHLY, CDR2 FYNNEI. This CDR3 contains 13 residues. For the CDR3, the DNA is TGTGCCAGCAGTGCATGGTCGTACAATGAGCAGTTCTTC. Protein product: CASSAWSYNEQFF.

The chain employs TRBV7-9 and TRBJ1-3; tentatively, D is TRBD1 (5 bases). This CDR3 is built from 14 residues. V shed 3 bases and J shed 3 bases, with 9 bases lying between them. The germline V gene encodes CDR1 SEHNR and CDR2 FQNEAQ (reference sequence). CDR3 nucleotides: TGTGCCAGCAGCTTCAGACAGATTGGAAACACCATATATTTT. It yields the protein CASSFRQIGNTIYF. Full variable domain (remainder filled in from reference TRBV7-9 and TRBJ1-3): DTGVSQNPRHKITKRGQNVTFRCDPISEHNRLYWYRQTLGQGPEFLTYFQNEAQLEKSRLLSDRFSAERPKGSFSTLEIQRTEQGDSAMYLCASSFRQIGNTIYFGEGSWLTVV.

This clone was detected only a few times. The rearrangement uses TRBV7-9 and TRBJ2-7; possibly TRBD2 for D (5 bases). V was clipped by 5 bases and J by 2 bases, with 16 bases between them. This CDR3 spans 15 amino acids. Per the germline V gene, CDR1 is SEHNR and CDR2 is FQNEAQ (reference sequence). In nucleotides, the CDR3 is TGTGCCAGCAGCGCCTTGGACGGAGGAACCTACGAGCAGTACTTC. Amino acid sequence: CASSALDGGTYEQYF.

V is TRBV11-2 and J is TRBJ1-2; D possibly corresponds to TRBD1 (6 bases). Trimming shortened V by 3 bases and J by 2 bases, and 10 bases separated the two germline ends. CDR3 length: 14 amino acids. Germline V gene lookup returns CDR1 SGHAT and CDR2 FQNNGV. The CDR3 nucleotides are TGTGCCAGCAGCTTGGGAACAGGGAACTATGGCTACACCTTC. Translation gives CASSLGTGNYGYTF.

V gene TRBV7-2 combines with J gene TRBJ2-2; D is perhaps TRBD2 (5 bases). The CDR3 runs to 15 residues. V shed 5 bases and J shed 4 bases, with 14 bases lying between them. From germline, CDR1 is SGHTA and CDR2 FQGNSA. The CDR3 reads CASSPPGAGTGELFF. The CDR3 coding sequence is TGTGCCAGCAGCCCCCCAGGTGCGGGCACCGGGGAGCTGTTTTTT.

The chain uses TRBV19 and TRBJ1-2, with TRBD1 matching over 10 bases. CDR3 size: 14 residues. Germline V CDR1 and CDR2: LNHDA, SQIVND (reference sequence). The J segment lost 8 bases and the V segment lost 5 bases, leaving 8 bases of the junction unmatched. This chain's CDR3 is CASSAGQGSHGYTF. The DNA for the CDR3 is TGTGCCAGTAGTGCGGGACAGGGGTCTCACGGCTACACCTTC.

The V gene is TRBV7-8, the J gene TRBJ2-3, with TRBD2 matching 14 bases. In germline, CDR1 is SGHVS, CDR2 FQNEAQ. This CDR3 contains 16 residues. The J segment lost 8 bases and the V segment lost 1 base, leaving 5 bases of the junction unmatched. The CDR3 reads CASSLGAGTSGGTQYF. The CDR3 DNA sequence: TGTGCCAGCAGCTTAGGGGCCGGGACTAGCGGGGGTACGCAGTATTTT.

This clone was counted a single time. The rearrangement joins TRBV7-9 to TRBJ1-2, with 9 nucleotides matching TRBD1. The V gene end was trimmed by 6 bases and the J gene end by 4 bases; junction bases not matched to a gene: 12. The CDR3 covers 16 residues. Germline lookup yields CDR1 SEHNR and CDR2 FQNEAQ (reference sequence). CDR3 residues: CASRVYTGGFAYGYTF. The CDR3 DNA reads as TGTGCCAGCAGAGTATATACAGGGGGCTTCGCCTATGGCTACACCTTC.